Presented here are 13 T cell receptor beta chains from one specimen sequenced in a study of naive and memory T cell subsets (dated by TCRdb to the late 2010s). Their specific antigens are unknown. Libraries were built with UMI-ligation and nested PCR. The sequencer listed for this sample is Illumina MiSeq. An equimolar mix of two oligonucleotides covering both TRBC1 and TRBC2 was used as the beta constant-region primer. Four rounds of PCR were used to amplify ligated cDNA, with nested alpha and beta constant-region primers being used together with the SP2 primer. TCRdb took the public reads, trimmed them with fastp at Q25, ran MiXCR for clone calling and kept in-frame beta chains. Every entry covers one CDR3 protein and lists the most common genes and DNA from its rows. For this sample the table gives over 80,000 distinct CDR3 sequences, of which around 11% were detected only once. The top ten clones comprise 0.13% of the sample.

What the authors observed across the whole study: A few larger clonotypes were found in naive repertoires, especially CD8, and these larger clonotypes were possibly memory cells re-expressing CD45RA.

Sequenced material: naive CD4+ T cells from blood. Reading the label with the study, this specimen's cell subset or site is: naive T cells, CD45RA high CD27+. These receptors originate from a human donor in good health.

The chain recombines TRBV2 with TRBJ2-1, with TRBD1 identical over 7 bases. With 7 bases clipped from V and 0 bases from J, the junction kept 6 bases outside the gene matches. The CDR3 has 15 amino acids. Germline-derived CDR1 and CDR2 are SNHLY and FYNNEI. The DNA for the CDR3 is TGTGCCAGCACCACCGGGACAGTCTCCTACAATGAGCAGTTCTTC. Translated: CASTTGTVSYNEQFF.

This clonotype showed up just a few times. The chain couples TRBV12-3 or TRBV12-4 to TRBJ2-2; D is tentatively TRBD1 or TRBD2 (6 bases each). This CDR3 contains 15 residues. Between the trimmed V and J ends, which lost 5 bases and 5 bases, there was a span of 15 bases. In DNA, the CDR3 is TGTGCCAGCAGTCCCCTGGAGGGGGGAACCGGGGAGCTGTTTTTT. Translating gives CASSPLEGGTGELFF.

V usage is TRBV15 and J usage is TRBJ1-5, with D uncertain. Germline CDR1 reads LNHNV; CDR2 reads YYDKDF (reference sequence). V gave up 0 bases and J gave up 10 bases, with 10 bases separating them. This CDR3 region has 13 residues. CDR3 protein: CATSRDWVQPQHF. Here the CDR3 DNA reads TGTGCCACCAGCAGAGATTGGGTCCAACCCCAGCATTTT.

This clonotype was recorded once. A read error may account for a junction end that differs from germline. The gene calls are TRBV7-9 and TRBJ2-3; a weak D match, TRBD2 (7 bases). The germline CDR1 and CDR2 sequences are SEHNR and FQNEAQ (reference sequence). The CDR3 is 18 amino acids. As DNA, the CDR3 is TGTGCCAGCAGCTTAGGGCCGGGTCGGGGGGCCCGCACGGATACGCAGTATTTT. Protein sequence: CASSLGPGRGARTDTQYF.

The chain employs TRBV29-1 and TRBJ2-3; TRBD2 is a possible D gene (6 bases). The CDR3 consists of 14 residues. V was clipped by 7 bases and J by 5 bases, with 19 bases between them. Germline lookup yields CDR1 SQVTM and CDR2 ANQGSEA. The CDR3 is CSAEPRLVRDTQYF. Here the CDR3 DNA reads TGCAGCGCTGAGCCGAGACTAGTCAGAGATACGCAGTATTTT.

This clonotype was counted between two and nine times. The rearrangement uses TRBV7-6 and TRBJ2-7, with D possibly matching TRBD1 (6 bases). Germline V gene lookup returns CDR1 SGHVS and CDR2 FNYEAQ. V shed 4 bases and J shed 2 bases, with 15 bases lying between them. The CDR3 runs to 15 residues. The CDR3 reads CASSSLDRKAYEQYF. The CDR3, as DNA: TGTGCCAGCAGCTCCTTAGACAGGAAGGCCTACGAGCAGTACTTC.

This chain joins TRBV20-1 and TRBJ1-4; the D gene is possibly TRBD1 (6 bases). CDR3 size: 14 residues. Germline CDR1 and CDR2: DFQATT and SNEGSKA (reference sequence). V lost 1 base and J lost 8, with 14 bases in between. Here the CDR3 reads CSARARQVGEKLFF. The CDR3 DNA reads as TGCAGTGCTAGAGCTAGACAGGTTGGCGAAAAACTGTTTTTT.

A word on this clonotype: One base away lies a much larger clone, so this may be a sequencing read error. It is likely a read error, because the conserved phenylalanine at the end of the CDR3 is missing. The chain links TRBV4-2 to TRBJ2-7, with D unclear. This CDR3 spans 16 amino acids. V shed 0 bases and J shed 0 bases, with 12 bases lying between them. Per the germline V gene, CDR1 is LGHNA and CDR2 is YNFKEQ. The CDR3 protein is CASSQEVALSSYEQYY. The CDR3 DNA reads TGTGCCAGCAGCCAAGAAGTCGCCCTGAGCTCCTACGAGCAGTACTAC.

Here the CDR3 DNA reads TGCGCCAGCAGCCCCGGACAGTCTGTTAGCACAGATACGCAGTATTTT. Amino acid sequence: CASSPGQSVSTDTQYF. The chain uses TRBV5-1 and TRBJ2-3; TRBD1 is a possible D gene (6 bases). Germline V gene sequence: CDR1 SGHRS, CDR2 YFSETQ. The CDR3 has 16 residues. Deletions cut 4 bases from V and 0 bases from J, with 15 bases between.

The chain has TRBV6-5 and TRBJ2-5, with 8 bases aligning to TRBD2. The CDR3 covers 14 residues. V lost 8 bases to trimming and J lost 4 bases; unmatched junction nucleotides: 9. In germline, CDR1 is MNHEY, CDR2 SVGAGI. CDR3 sequence: CASSIAGTRETQYF. The CDR3 bases are TGTGCCAGCTCAATCGCAGGGACTAGAGAGACCCAGTACTTC.

This clonotype was observed a handful of times. The J gene is TRBJ2-1, the V gene TRBV19; 10 bases match TRBD1. With V trimmed by 4 bases and J by 3 bases, 6 bases remained unmatched. CDR3 size: 16 residues. The germline gives CDR1 LNHDA, CDR2 SQIVND (reference sequence). The CDR3 nucleotides read TGTGCCAGTAGTACCACCGGGACAGGGGTCTACAATGAGCAGTTCTTC. Its translation: CASSTTGTGVYNEQFF.

This chain links TRBV29-1 with TRBJ2-7; 7 nucleotides agree with TRBD1. V trimming: 7 bases; J trimming: 3 bases; junction bases outside the gene matches: 9. The germline V gene encodes CDR1 SQVTM and CDR2 ANQGSEA. The CDR3 is 13 residues long. CDR3 sequence: CSATTGAGYEQYF. The CDR3 coding sequence is TGCAGCGCGACCACAGGGGCGGGCTACGAGCAGTACTTC.

There are many counts of this clonotype. This chain links TRBV6-1 with TRBJ2-2; 7 bases map to TRBD1. The CDR3 has 14 residues. Germline CDR1 reads MNHNS; CDR2 reads SASEGT. V was clipped by 9 bases and J by 2 bases; unmatched bases: 6. CDR3 nucleotide sequence: TGTGCCAGTTCCCGGGACAGCAACACCGGGGAGCTGTTTTTT. Its translation: CASSRDSNTGELFF.